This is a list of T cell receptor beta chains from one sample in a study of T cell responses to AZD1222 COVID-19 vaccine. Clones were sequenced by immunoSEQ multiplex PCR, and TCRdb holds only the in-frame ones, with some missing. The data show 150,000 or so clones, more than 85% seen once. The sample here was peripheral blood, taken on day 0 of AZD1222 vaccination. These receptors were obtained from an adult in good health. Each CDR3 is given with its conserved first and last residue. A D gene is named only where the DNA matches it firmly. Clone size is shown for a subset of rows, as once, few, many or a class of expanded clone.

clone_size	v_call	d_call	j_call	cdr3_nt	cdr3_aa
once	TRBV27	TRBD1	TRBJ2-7	TGTGCCAGCAGTTTAACCGGACAGGGATGGGGTTGGTACTTC	CASSLTGQGWGWYF
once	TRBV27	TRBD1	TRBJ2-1	TGTGCCAGCGGCTCCAGGGGGCGTGTCAATGAGCAGTTCTTC	CASGSRGRVNEQFF
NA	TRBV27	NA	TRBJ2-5	TGTGCCAGCAGCAGGGAAAGGGAGACCCAGTACTTC	CASSRERETQYF
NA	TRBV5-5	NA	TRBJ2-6	TGTGCCAGCAGCTTGGCGGGCTCTGGGGCCAACGTCCTGACTTTC	CASSLAGSGANVLTF
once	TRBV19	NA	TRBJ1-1	TGTGCCAGTAGTCCACAGGGAGGGGTGAACACTGAAGCTTTCTTT	CASSPQGGVNTEAFF
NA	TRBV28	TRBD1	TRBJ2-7	TGTGCCAGCAGGCGTCCGATTGGACAGGGTCTCCACGAGCAGTACTTC	CASRRPIGQGLHEQYF
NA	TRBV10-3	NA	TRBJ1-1	TGTGCCATCAGTGACGGGGGGACTGAAGCTTTCTTT	CAISDGGTEAFF
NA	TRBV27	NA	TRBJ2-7	TGTGCCAGCAGACCGTCCCTCAGGGCCTCAACCTCCTACGAGCAGTACTTC	CASRPSLRASTSYEQYF
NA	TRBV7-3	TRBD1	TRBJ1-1	TGTGCCAGCAGCTTCGGGACAGGGCGGAACACTGAAGCTTTCTTT	CASSFGTGRNTEAFF
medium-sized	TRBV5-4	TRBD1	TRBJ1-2	TGTGCCAGCAGCTCTATGACAGGGGCGAACTATGGCTACACCTTC	CASSSMTGANYGYTF
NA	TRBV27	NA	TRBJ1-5	TGTGCCAGCAGCCCCTCACCCGATTCGAGCAATCAGCCCCAGCATTTT	CASSPSPDSSNQPQHF
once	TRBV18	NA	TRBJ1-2	TGTGCCAGCTCACTCGACTTGTATGGCTACACCTTC	CASSLDLYGYTF
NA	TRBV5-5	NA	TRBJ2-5	TGTGCCAGCAGCTCGAACAGGGTATTTCCGGAGACCCAGTACTTC	CASSSNRVFPETQYF
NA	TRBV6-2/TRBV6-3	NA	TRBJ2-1	TGTGCCAGCAGTCTCGGGAGAGGGAGGAACTACAATGAGCAGTTCTTC	CASSLGRGRNYNEQFF
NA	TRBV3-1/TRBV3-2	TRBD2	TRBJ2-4	TGTGCCAGCAGCCAAGTCGGAGCGGGACGGGCCAAAAACATTCAGTACTTC	CASSQVGAGRAKNIQYF
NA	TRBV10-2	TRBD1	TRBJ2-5	TGCGCCAGCAGTGGGAACAGGGGAAGGGAGACCCAGTACTTC	CASSGNRGRETQYF
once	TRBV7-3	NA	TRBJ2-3	TGTGCCAGCAGCTTACTCTCTTCTCGCGGGGATACGCAGTATTTT	CASSLLSSRGDTQYF
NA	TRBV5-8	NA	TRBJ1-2	TGTGCCAGCAGCTTGGATGGCTACACCTTC	CASSLDGYTF
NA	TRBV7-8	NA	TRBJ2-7	TGTGCCAGCAGCCCCCGCGGTGACCGAGGCGAGCAGTACTTC	CASSPRGDRGEQYF
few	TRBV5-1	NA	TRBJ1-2	TGCGCCAGCAGACAGGATATCGATGGCTACACCTTC	CASRQDIDGYTF
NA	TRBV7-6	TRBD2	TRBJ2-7	TGTGCCAGCAGCCCCTACCCCGGGACTAGAGGTTACGAGCAGTACTTC	CASSPYPGTRGYEQYF
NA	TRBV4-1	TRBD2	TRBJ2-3	TGCGCCAGCAGCCAAGAGGGGACTAGCGCGAGCACAGATACGCAGTATTTT	CASSQEGTSASTDTQYF
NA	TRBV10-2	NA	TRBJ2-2	TGCGCCAGCAGCCAACTAGCATCCGGGGAGCTGTTTTTT	CASSQLASGELFF
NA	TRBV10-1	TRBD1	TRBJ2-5	TGCGCCAGCAGCTCGGGGCAGGGGGAAGAGACCCAGTACTTC	CASSSGQGEETQYF
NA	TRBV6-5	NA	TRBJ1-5	TGTGCCAGTAGGAGTAATCAGCCCCAGCATTTT	CASRSNQPQHF
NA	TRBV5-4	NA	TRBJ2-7	TGTGCCAGCAGCACCGACAGCTACGAGCAGTACTTC	CASSTDSYEQYF
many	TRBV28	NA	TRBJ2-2	TGTGCCAGCAGAAAGCCGAGAAGCGGCACCGGGGAGCTGTTTTTT	CASRKPRSGTGELFF
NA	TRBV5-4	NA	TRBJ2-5	TGTGCCAGCAGCTCCCCCGGGGCTGGCAAAGAGACCCAGTACTTC	CASSSPGAGKETQYF
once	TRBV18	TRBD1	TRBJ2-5	TGTGCCAGCTCACTTAACAGGGGGCTAGAGACCCAGTACTTC	CASSLNRGLETQYF
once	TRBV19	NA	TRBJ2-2	TGTGCCAGTAGTCCCCTGTGGGGGTCGGGTCGAACCGGGGAGCTGTTTTTT	CASSPLWGSGRTGELFF
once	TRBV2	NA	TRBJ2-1	TGTGCCAGCAGTTCGGCCGCAGGGTGGGAGCAGTTCTTC	CASSSAAGWEQFF
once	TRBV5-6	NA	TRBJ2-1	TGTGCCAGCAGCTACACATATGAGCAGTTCTTC	CASSYTYEQFF
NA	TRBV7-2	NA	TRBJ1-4	TGTGCCAGCAGCTTTGGCAGATCTAATGAAAAACTGTTTTTT	CASSFGRSNEKLFF
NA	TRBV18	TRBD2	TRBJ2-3	TGTGCCAGCTCACCCATACTAGCGGGAGCCACAGATACGCAGTATTTT	CASSPILAGATDTQYF
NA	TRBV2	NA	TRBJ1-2	TGTGCCAGCAGACCAGGATCTCCTGGAGTGGGTGGCTACACCTTC	CASRPGSPGVGGYTF
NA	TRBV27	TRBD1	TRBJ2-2	TGTGCCAGCAGTTCCCCCGGACAGGGACGCACCGGGGAGCTGTTTTTT	CASSSPGQGRTGELFF
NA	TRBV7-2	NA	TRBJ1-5	TGTGCCAGCAGCTTACGGATTAGCAATCAGCCCCAGCATTTT	CASSLRISNQPQHF
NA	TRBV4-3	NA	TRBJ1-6	TGCGCCAGCAGCCACCTCGGGGGGGATTCACCCCTCCACTTT	CASSHLGGDSPLHF
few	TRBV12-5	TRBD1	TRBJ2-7	TGTGCTAGTGGGTCGGGACAGGGAAGTTCCTACGAGCAGTACTTC	CASGSGQGSSYEQYF
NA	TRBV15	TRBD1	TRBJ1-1	TGTGCCACCAATAGGGACAGACCACAAACGAACACTGAAGCTTTCTTT	CATNRDRPQTNTEAFF
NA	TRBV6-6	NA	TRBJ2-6	TGTGCCAGCAGTTCCTCAACTGGGGCCAACGTCCTGACTTTC	CASSSSTGANVLTF
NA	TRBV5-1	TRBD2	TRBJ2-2	TGCGCCAGCAGCCAAGCGGGAGGGCCTGTCGGGGAGCTGTTTTTT	CASSQAGGPVGELFF
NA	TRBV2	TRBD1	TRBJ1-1	TGTGCCAGCACGGAGCTGCAGGGGGCTAGGGACACTGAAGCTTTCTTT	CASTELQGARDTEAFF
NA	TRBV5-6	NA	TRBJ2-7	TGTGCCAGCAGCTTCTTTCTTCGAACCTCCTACGAGCAGTACTTC	CASSFFLRTSYEQYF
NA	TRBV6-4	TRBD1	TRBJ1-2	TGTGCCAGCAGTGACACAGGGGTCGAGGTCTATGGCTACACCTTC	CASSDTGVEVYGYTF
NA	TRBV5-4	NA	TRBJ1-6	TGTGCCAGCAGCTTGGCTGCAGGGTTGGGTAATTCACCCCTCCACTTT	CASSLAAGLGNSPLHF
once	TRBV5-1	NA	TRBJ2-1	TGCGCCAGCAGCTTGGCAACAAGCGTGCGACACAATGAGCAGTTCTTC	CASSLATSVRHNEQFF
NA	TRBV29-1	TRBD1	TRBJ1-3	TGCAGCGTTTTATCCAGGGGGAGTGGAAACACCATATATTTT	CSVLSRGSGNTIYF
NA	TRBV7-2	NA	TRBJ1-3	TGTGCCAGCAGCTTAGAACTCAACTCTGGAAACACCATATATTTT	CASSLELNSGNTIYF
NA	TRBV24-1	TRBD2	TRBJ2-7	TGTGCCACCTCCAAGCGGGACGGTAGCGAGCAGTACTTC	CATSKRDGSEQYF
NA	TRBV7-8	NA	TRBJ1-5	TGTGCCAGCAGCTTCGAGTCGAATGTTCAGCCCCAGCATTTT	CASSFESNVQPQHF
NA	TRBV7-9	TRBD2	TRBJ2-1	TGTGCCAGCAGCGAGAGCGGGAGATTTGGTAGTGAGCAGTTCTTC	CASSESGRFGSEQFF